One sample yielded the 12 T cell receptor beta chains listed below, sequenced in a study of cytomegalovirus exposure and HLA in healthy donors. Assay used: immunoSEQ multiplex PCR; TCRdb lists only in-frame clones, some missing. The data contain some 110,000 clones, roughly 94% of them singletons. The source material was PBMCs. Every receptor here comes from a woman under 30 in good health and CMV-seronegative.

V gene TRBV6-6 combines with J gene TRBJ1-5, with 7 bases lining up with TRBD1. Germline-derived CDR1 and CDR2 are MNHNY and SVGAGI (reference sequence). V lost 6 bases and J lost 2; bases outside the gene matches: 7. This CDR3 spans 15 amino acids. CDR3 DNA sequence: TGTGCCAGCAGCCGTACTACAGGGGGCAATCAGCCCCAGCATTTT. Protein: CASSRTTGGNQPQHF.

The rearrangement links TRBV5-1 to TRBJ2-7; possibly TRBD1 for D (6 bases). The V end lost 3 bases, the J end lost 4 bases, and 17 bases lay between the germline ends. The CDR3 is 15 residues long. CDR1 SGHRS and CDR2 YFSETQ come from the germline V gene. This chain's CDR3 is CASSSTGTSLYEQYF. CDR3 in DNA: TGCGCCAGCAGCTCGACCGGGACAAGTCTGTACGAGCAGTACTTC.

The J gene is TRBJ2-6, the V gene TRBV2, with D maybe TRBD2 (6 bases). Trimming took off 9 bases at V and 0 bases at J, with 6 bases between the two ends. The CDR3 sequence is 13 residues long. Germline V CDR1 and CDR2: SNHLY, FYNNEI. CDR3 in DNA: TGTGCCAGGCGGGACTCTGGGGCCAACGTCCTGACTTTC. Its protein is CARRDSGANVLTF. Looking up the rest from reference TRBV2 and TRBJ2-6 gives the full variable domain: EPEVTQTPSHQVTQMGQEVILRCVPISNHLYFYWYRQILGQKVEFLVSFYNNEISEKSEIFDDQFSVERPDGSNFTLKIRSTKLEDSAMYFCARRDSGANVLTFGAGSRLTVL.

The chain recombines TRBV5-4 with TRBJ2-3, with a possible D match to TRBD1 (6 bases). CDR1 is SGHNT and CDR2 is YYREEE in the germline V gene (reference sequence). Trimming left V 0 bases short and J 4 bases short, with 9 bases between. The CDR3 runs to 14 residues. The chain's CDR3 is CASSLAGVPDTQYF. The CDR3 coding sequence is TGTGCCAGCAGCTTGGCAGGGGTCCCAGATACGCAGTATTTT.

J is TRBJ2-7 and V is TRBV6-5; D gene unclear. Trimming took 7 bases from V and 0 from J, leaving 13 bases between them. Germline loops: CDR1 MNHEY, CDR2 SVGAGI. This CDR3 is 14 amino acids long. As DNA, the CDR3 is TGTGCCAGCAAAATCGGCTGGAGCTCCTACGAGCAGTACTTC. This translates into CASKIGWSSYEQYF.

This sequence joins TRBV18 and TRBJ1-1; TRBD1 is a possible D gene (6 bases). Trimming removed 2 bases from V and 0 bases from J, with 10 bases in between. The CDR3 runs 15 residues. Germline CDR1 reads KGHSH; CDR2 reads LQKENI. The CDR3 here is CASSPRQALNTEAFF. The DNA for the CDR3 is TGTGCCAGCTCACCAAGACAGGCCTTGAACACTGAAGCTTTCTTT.

The chain combines TRBV30 with TRBJ1-2; the D is unclear. The V and J ends lost 4 bases and 1 base respectively, with 10 bases between them. The CDR3 totals 13 residues. CDR1 and CDR2 from the germline V gene are GTSNPN and SVGIG (reference sequence). As DNA, the CDR3 is TGTGCCTGGAACGGTCGATTTAACTATGGCTACACCTTC. Protein sequence: CAWNGRFNYGYTF.

The rearrangement uses TRBV28 and TRBJ2-1, with 7 bases that match TRBD2. From germline, CDR1 is MDHEN and CDR2 SYDVKM. CDR3 length: 16 amino acids. The J segment lost 7 bases and the V segment lost 5 bases, leaving 14 bases of the junction unmatched. CDR3 nucleotides: TGTGCCAGCAGTCCAGTAGCGAGAGCGGGGATAAATGAGCAGTTCTTC. Protein sequence: CASSPVARAGINEQFF.

The V gene is TRBV7-6, the J gene TRBJ1-3; D is perhaps TRBD1 (5 bases). Deletions cut 8 bases from V and 7 bases from J, with 18 bases between. The germline CDR1 and CDR2 sequences are SGHVS and FNYEAQ. The CDR3 extends over 14 amino acids. The DNA of the CDR3 is TGTGCCAGCTCACCTGACAGTTCTCTGAACACCATATATTTT. Translation gives CASSPDSSLNTIYF.

The V gene is TRBV27, the J gene TRBJ1-1; 9 bases align to TRBD1. The CDR3 is 15 residues long. Germline assignment: CDR1 MNHEY and CDR2 SMNVEV (reference sequence). Trimming at V came to 6 bases and at J to 6 bases, leaving 11 bases not matched to a gene. In DNA form, the CDR3 reads TGTGCCAGCAGAATAGCCGGGACAGGGACCGCTGAAGCTTTCTTT. This translates into CASRIAGTGTAEAFF.

V usage is TRBV28 and J usage is TRBJ2-3; maybe TRBD1 (6 bases). Germline V lookup: CDR1 MDHEN, CDR2 SYDVKM. The CDR3 sequence is 14 residues long. Trimming left V 7 bases short and J 1 base short, with 12 bases between. The CDR3 DNA follows: TGTGCCAGCAACCCACAGGGCGGCACAGATACGCAGTATTTT. It codes for CASNPQGGTDTQYF.

The CDR3 loop reads CASSEPRGYTEAFF. CDR3 DNA: TGTGCCAGCAGTGAACCCAGGGGGTATACTGAAGCTTTCTTT. This chain connects TRBV2 to TRBJ1-1; 7 positions match TRBD1. CDR3 length equals 14 residues. Germline V gene lookup returns CDR1 SNHLY and CDR2 FYNNEI. Losses at the gene ends were 2 bases for V and 5 bases for J; bases not matched to a gene: 5.